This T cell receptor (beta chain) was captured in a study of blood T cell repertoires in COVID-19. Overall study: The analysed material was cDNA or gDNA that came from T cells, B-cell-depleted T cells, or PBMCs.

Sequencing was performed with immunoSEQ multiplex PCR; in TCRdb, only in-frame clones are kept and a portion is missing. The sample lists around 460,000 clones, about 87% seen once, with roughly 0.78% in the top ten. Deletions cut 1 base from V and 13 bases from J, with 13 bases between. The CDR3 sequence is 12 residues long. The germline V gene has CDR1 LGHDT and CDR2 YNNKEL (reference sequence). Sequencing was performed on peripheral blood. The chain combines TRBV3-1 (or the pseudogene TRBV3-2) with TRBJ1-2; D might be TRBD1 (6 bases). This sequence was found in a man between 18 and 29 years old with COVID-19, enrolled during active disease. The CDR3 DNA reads TGTGCCAGCAGCCAAGCTGGCGGACAGAGCACCTTC. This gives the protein CASSQAGGQSTF.